This paragraph covers one T cell receptor beta chain sequence. The table came from immunoSEQ multiplex PCR; TCRdb's copy has only in-frame clones and leaves some out. Of about 77,000 clones detected, 98% appear once; the ten largest clones hold 0.55% to 0.6%. The CDR3 runs 15 residues. Trimming cost V 3 bases and J 4 bases; bases outside gene matches: 4. The germline CDR1 and CDR2 sequences are KGHSH and LQKENI. This record comes from a study of Tregs in tolerant kidney transplant recipients. This chain connects TRBV18 to TRBJ2-1; 9 positions agree with TRBD2. The sequenced sample was CD4+ T cells from blood, obtained before the transplant. The receptor was derived from a human donor who received a combined kidney and bone marrow transplant. The CDR3 bases are TGTGCCAGCTCACCTGGACTAGCGAAGTACAATGAGCAGTTCTTC. This sequence encodes CASSPGLAKYNEQFF. The full variable domain, rest sourced from reference TRBV18 and TRBJ2-1, is NAGVMQNPRHLVRRRGQEARLRCSPMKGHSHVYWYRQLPEEGLKFMVYLQKENIIDESGMPKERFSAEFPKEGPSILRIQQVVRGDSAAYFCASSPGLAKYNEQFFGPGTRLTVL.